The rows below give T cell receptor beta chains drawn from one sample of a study of cytomegalovirus exposure and HLA in healthy donors. Sequencing used immunoSEQ multiplex PCR; TCRdb keeps in-frame clones, though not all of them. The sample has about 71,000 clones; 94% are singletons. The sequencing input was PBMCs. These receptors were taken from a woman between 18 and 29 years old in good health and CMV-seronegative. The CDR3 runs from the conserved cysteine through the conserved F or W. A D gene is named only where the DNA matches it firmly. A clone size is listed for some rows: how often the clone was seen (once, few, many), or a class if it is expanded.

V gene: TRBV7-8; clone size: -; J gene: TRBJ1-4; D gene: -; CDR3 DNA: TGTGCCAGCAGCTTGGGGCCTCAGGCAAAACTGTTTTTT; CDR3 protein: CASSLGPQAKLFF
V gene: TRBV10-1; clone size: few; J gene: TRBJ1-5; D gene: TRBD1; CDR3 DNA: TGCGCCAGCATCACAGGGGGCTTTTGCAATCAGCCCCAGCATTTT; CDR3 protein: CASITGGFCNQPQHF
V gene: TRBV5-1; clone size: -; J gene: TRBJ2-3; D gene: TRBD2; CDR3 DNA: TGCGCCAGCACCCCGGGACTACTCACAGATACGCAGTATTTT; CDR3 protein: CASTPGLLTDTQYF
V gene: TRBV5-8; clone size: -; J gene: TRBJ1-4; D gene: TRBD1; CDR3 DNA: TGTGCCAGCAGCCAAGGGACAGGATCGAATGAAAAACTGTTTTTT; CDR3 protein: CASSQGTGSNEKLFF
V gene: TRBV25-1; clone size: -; J gene: TRBJ1-1; D gene: -; CDR3 DNA: TGTGCCAGCAGTGGTCCGGGGGGCGCGGAGGCTTTCTTT; CDR3 protein: CASSGPGGAEAFF
V gene: TRBV9; clone size: -; J gene: TRBJ1-2; D gene: TRBD1; CDR3 DNA: TGTGCCAGCAGCGCTGGAGACAGGGGGCAAGGCTACACCTTC; CDR3 protein: CASSAGDRGQGYTF
V gene: TRBV5-1; clone size: -; J gene: TRBJ2-3; D gene: TRBD1; CDR3 DNA: TGCGCCACCCGCGGACAGGCGACAGATACGCAGTATTTT; CDR3 protein: CATRGQATDTQYF
V gene: TRBV11-2; clone size: -; J gene: TRBJ1-5; D gene: -; CDR3 DNA: TGTGCCAGCAGCTCTCAGGGCCAGCCCCAGCATTTT; CDR3 protein: CASSSQGQPQHF
V gene: TRBV4-2; clone size: -; J gene: TRBJ2-3; D gene: -; CDR3 DNA: TGTGCCAGCAGCCAAGATAGGGGGGGCAGCACAGATACGCAGTATTTT; CDR3 protein: CASSQDRGGSTDTQYF
V gene: TRBV7-2; clone size: -; J gene: TRBJ1-1; D gene: -; CDR3 DNA: TGTGCCAGCAGCCACCGGGGGACTGAAGCTTTCTTT; CDR3 protein: CASSHRGTEAFF
V gene: TRBV5-4; clone size: -; J gene: TRBJ2-2; D gene: TRBD2; CDR3 DNA: TGTGCCAGCAGCCCAGAACTAGCGGGAGTAGGCGCCGGGGAGCTGTTTTTT; CDR3 protein: CASSPELAGVGAGELFF
V gene: TRBV6-5; clone size: -; J gene: TRBJ1-2; D gene: -; CDR3 DNA: TGTGCCAGCGGATTTACAGGGCGGAGGATGGATGGCTACACCTTC; CDR3 protein: CASGFTGRRMDGYTF
V gene: TRBV30; clone size: -; J gene: TRBJ2-7; D gene: -; CDR3 DNA: TGTGCCTGGACAACACACAGGGCTGACGAGCAGTACTTC; CDR3 protein: CAWTTHRADEQYF
V gene: TRBV7-2; clone size: -; J gene: TRBJ2-5; D gene: -; CDR3 DNA: TGTGCCAGCATCCCCGAGGGCAGGATCGAGACCCAGTACTTC; CDR3 protein: CASIPEGRIETQYF
V gene: TRBV28; clone size: -; J gene: TRBJ1-1; D gene: -; CDR3 DNA: TGTGCCAGCAGATCGAACACCTTGAACACTGAAGCTTTCTTT; CDR3 protein: CASRSNTLNTEAFF
V gene: TRBV27; clone size: -; J gene: TRBJ1-3; D gene: TRBD1; CDR3 DNA: TGTGCCAGCAGGCTCCCGGGACAGGGGAATTTGATGGCTGGAAACACCATATATTTT; CDR3 protein: CASRLPGQGNLMAGNTIYF
V gene: TRBV6-6; clone size: -; J gene: TRBJ1-1; D gene: -; CDR3 DNA: TGTGCCAGCACTTACCGGGAGAACACTGAAGCTTTCTTT; CDR3 protein: CASTYRENTEAFF
V gene: TRBV7-6; clone size: -; J gene: TRBJ2-1; D gene: TRBD2; CDR3 DNA: TGTGCCAGCAGCACCGGGGTGTCTAGCGGCCGAACAAATGAGCAGTTCTTC; CDR3 protein: CASSTGVSSGRTNEQFF
V gene: TRBV6-5; clone size: -; J gene: TRBJ2-7; D gene: -; CDR3 DNA: TGTGCCAGCAGTACAAGACAGGCTTTCTACGAGCAGTACTTC; CDR3 protein: CASSTRQAFYEQYF
V gene: TRBV6-5; clone size: -; J gene: TRBJ2-3; D gene: TRBD1; CDR3 DNA: TGTGCCAGCAGTTACGGGTCAGGGGGCGCAGGAGATACGCAGTATTTT; CDR3 protein: CASSYGSGGAGDTQYF
V gene: TRBV4-1; clone size: -; J gene: TRBJ2-7; D gene: -; CDR3 DNA: TGCGCCAGCAGCCCGAGGGTAGGGAGCGAGCAGTACTTC; CDR3 protein: CASSPRVGSEQYF
V gene: TRBV2; clone size: -; J gene: TRBJ1-4; D gene: TRBD1; CDR3 DNA: TGTGCCAGCAGTGAAGCGCCCCGGACAGGGGGCCCAACTAATGAAAAACTGTTTTTT; CDR3 protein: CASSEAPRTGGPTNEKLFF
V gene: TRBV6-6; clone size: -; J gene: TRBJ2-7; D gene: -; CDR3 DNA: TGTGCCAGCAGTTACTCAGGGGGCGAGCAGTACTTC; CDR3 protein: CASSYSGGEQYF
V gene: TRBV5-3; clone size: -; J gene: TRBJ2-7; D gene: -; CDR3 DNA: TGTGCCAGAAGCCCTCCTATTCAGTTTCGGGTTGTTTACGAGCAGTACTTC; CDR3 protein: CARSPPIQFRVVYEQYF
V gene: TRBV7-3; clone size: -; J gene: TRBJ2-3; D gene: TRBD2; CDR3 DNA: TGTGCCAGCAGCTTAAGGGGACTAGATGCAGATACGCAGTATTTT; CDR3 protein: CASSLRGLDADTQYF
V gene: TRBV5-1; clone size: once; J gene: TRBJ1-6; D gene: -; CDR3 DNA: TGCGCCAGCAGCTTCTCCGGGGTAATTGCATATAATTCACCCCTCCACTTT; CDR3 protein: CASSFSGVIAYNSPLHF
V gene: TRBV6-6; clone size: -; J gene: TRBJ2-3; D gene: -; CDR3 DNA: TGTGCCAGCAGCGGTCGGGTCACAGATACGCAGTATTTT; CDR3 protein: CASSGRVTDTQYF
V gene: TRBV6-1; clone size: -; J gene: TRBJ2-5; D gene: TRBD1; CDR3 DNA: TGTGCCAGCAGTGCTTGGACAGGGGGGGGACAAGAGACCCAGTACTTC; CDR3 protein: CASSAWTGGGQETQYF
V gene: TRBV25-1; clone size: once; J gene: TRBJ2-7; D gene: -; CDR3 DNA: TGTGCCAGCAGTTCAGGGGCTGGGGAGAGCTACGAGCAGTACTTC; CDR3 protein: CASSSGAGESYEQYF
V gene: TRBV28; clone size: -; J gene: TRBJ1-2; D gene: TRBD1; CDR3 DNA: TGTGCCAGCAGCCGGGACAGAGAGAACTATGGCTACACCTTC; CDR3 protein: CASSRDRENYGYTF
V gene: TRBV6-5; clone size: -; J gene: TRBJ1-2; D gene: TRBD1; CDR3 DNA: TGTGCCAGCAGTTTTGGGACAGGGGCCAACTATGGCTACACCTTC; CDR3 protein: CASSFGTGANYGYTF
V gene: TRBV5-8; clone size: -; J gene: TRBJ2-5; D gene: TRBD2; CDR3 DNA: TGTGCCAGCAGCTTTAAGAGACAGTCATTTGGCGGGGGAATAGAGACCCAGTACTTC; CDR3 protein: CASSFKRQSFGGGIETQYF
V gene: TRBV7-6; clone size: -; J gene: TRBJ2-7; D gene: -; CDR3 DNA: TGTGCCAGCAGCCATATGCTACGGAGCTACGAGCAGTACTTC; CDR3 protein: CASSHMLRSYEQYF
V gene: TRBV6-5; clone size: -; J gene: TRBJ2-7; D gene: TRBD1; CDR3 DNA: TGTGCCGGGGGGGACAGGGAGGGATCTCTGGACGAGCAGTACTTC; CDR3 protein: CAGGDREGSLDEQYF
V gene: TRBV6-5; clone size: -; J gene: TRBJ2-2; D gene: TRBD1; CDR3 DNA: TGTGCCAGCAGTTCCGGGACAGGGGGCACCGGGGAGCTGTTTTTT; CDR3 protein: CASSSGTGGTGELFF
V gene: TRBV7-2; clone size: -; J gene: TRBJ1-1; D gene: -; CDR3 DNA: TGTGCCAGCAGCTTAGCGACAGTTAACACTGAAGCTTTCTTT; CDR3 protein: CASSLATVNTEAFF
V gene: TRBV5-8; clone size: -; J gene: TRBJ2-5; D gene: TRBD2; CDR3 DNA: TGTGCCAGCAGCGACGCTTTAGCGGGAGGGTATGAGACCCAGTACTTC; CDR3 protein: CASSDALAGGYETQYF
V gene: TRBV6-5; clone size: -; J gene: TRBJ2-7; D gene: -; CDR3 DNA: TGTGCCAGCAGTTCCCAGGCTCACGAGCAGTACTTC; CDR3 protein: CASSSQAHEQYF
V gene: TRBV4-3; clone size: -; J gene: TRBJ2-7; D gene: TRBD2; CDR3 DNA: TGCGCCAGCGGGCCGGGACTAGCTTACGAGCAGTACTTC; CDR3 protein: CASGPGLAYEQYF
V gene: TRBV15; clone size: -; J gene: TRBJ2-5; D gene: -; CDR3 DNA: TGTGCCACCAGCAGAGATAGAGGGCAGGAGACCCAGTACTTC; CDR3 protein: CATSRDRGQETQYF
V gene: TRBV6-6; clone size: -; J gene: TRBJ2-5; D gene: TRBD1; CDR3 DNA: TGTGCCAGCAGTTACGCAATTGGGACAGAAGAGACCCAGTACTTC; CDR3 protein: CASSYAIGTEETQYF
V gene: TRBV7-8; clone size: -; J gene: TRBJ1-5; D gene: -; CDR3 DNA: TGTGCCAGCAGCCTGGGACAAGGCAATCAGCCCCAGCATTTT; CDR3 protein: CASSLGQGNQPQHF
V gene: TRBV6-5; clone size: once; J gene: TRBJ1-6; D gene: -; CDR3 DNA: TGTGCCAGCAGTTACCTTGGAGGGCCCAATTCACCCCTCCACTTT; CDR3 protein: CASSYLGGPNSPLHF
V gene: TRBV7-9; clone size: -; J gene: TRBJ2-5; D gene: -; CDR3 DNA: TGTGCCAGCAGCTCGAGAGGTAGTAACCAAGAGACCCAGTACTTC; CDR3 protein: CASSSRGSNQETQYF
V gene: TRBV2; clone size: few; J gene: TRBJ1-1; D gene: -; CDR3 DNA: TGTGCCAGCAGTGTGGAAGGGGTGGGGTTCGGAGCTTTCTTT; CDR3 protein: CASSVEGVGFGAFF
V gene: TRBV2; clone size: -; J gene: TRBJ2-7; D gene: TRBD2; CDR3 DNA: TGTGCCAGAGGGACATCAGCGGGAGGATCGATCGAGCAGTACTTC; CDR3 protein: CARGTSAGGSIEQYF
V gene: TRBV5-1; clone size: -; J gene: TRBJ1-1; D gene: -; CDR3 DNA: TGCGCCAGCAGCTTGGACCAGATGAACACTGAAGCTTTCTTT; CDR3 protein: CASSLDQMNTEAFF
V gene: TRBV21-1; clone size: -; J gene: TRBJ1-1; D gene: -; CDR3 DNA: TGTGCCAGCAGCAAAGAGGAGTCCGGGAACACTGAAGCTTTCTTT; CDR3 protein: CASSKEESGNTEAFF
V gene: TRBV21-1; clone size: -; J gene: TRBJ1-2; D gene: -; CDR3 DNA: TGTGCCAGCAGTGACACAGGGATTCATAACTATGGCTACACCTTC; CDR3 protein: CASSDTGIHNYGYTF
V gene: TRBV5-8; clone size: -; J gene: TRBJ1-6; D gene: -; CDR3 DNA: TGTGCCAGCAGCTCCTCCCGGGACATAACTTATAATTCACCCCTCCACTTT; CDR3 protein: CASSSSRDITYNSPLHF
V gene: TRBV27; clone size: -; J gene: TRBJ1-1; D gene: -; CDR3 DNA: TGTGCCAGCAGTTCCACCGGGGGAGCCACTGAAGCTTTCTTT; CDR3 protein: CASSSTGGATEAFF
V gene: TRBV19; clone size: -; J gene: TRBJ1-1; D gene: TRBD1; CDR3 DNA: TGTGCCAGTAGTATAGATTCTCAGGGGGATCGGAACACTGAAGCTTTCTTT; CDR3 protein: CASSIDSQGDRNTEAFF
V gene: TRBV6-5; clone size: -; J gene: TRBJ2-7; D gene: -; CDR3 DNA: TGTGCCAGCAGTTACTCCCCCGAGGGCTCCTACGAGCAGTACTTC; CDR3 protein: CASSYSPEGSYEQYF
V gene: TRBV5-5; clone size: -; J gene: TRBJ1-1; D gene: TRBD1; CDR3 DNA: TGTGCCAGCAGCTTTTCAGGGGGCATCCCCGCTGAAGCTTTCTTT; CDR3 protein: CASSFSGGIPAEAFF
V gene: TRBV9; clone size: -; J gene: TRBJ2-7; D gene: TRBD1; CDR3 DNA: TGTGCCAGCAGCCAGGATACCACAGGGGCTGAAAACGAGCAGTACTTC; CDR3 protein: CASSQDTTGAENEQYF
V gene: TRBV7-8; clone size: -; J gene: TRBJ2-5; D gene: TRBD2; CDR3 DNA: TGTGCCAGCAGCTTAGCGCTCGCGGGAGGGGAGACCCAGTACTTC; CDR3 protein: CASSLALAGGETQYF
V gene: TRBV5-1; clone size: -; J gene: TRBJ2-5; D gene: -; CDR3 DNA: TGCGCCAGCAGCTTGGCTTTCCAAGAGACCCAGTACTTC; CDR3 protein: CASSLAFQETQYF
V gene: TRBV1; clone size: -; J gene: TRBJ2-5; D gene: -; CDR3 DNA: TGCACCAGCAGCCAACCAAGATACGGGAGTCGACCAGAGACCCAGTACTTC; CDR3 protein: CTSSQPRYGSRPETQYF